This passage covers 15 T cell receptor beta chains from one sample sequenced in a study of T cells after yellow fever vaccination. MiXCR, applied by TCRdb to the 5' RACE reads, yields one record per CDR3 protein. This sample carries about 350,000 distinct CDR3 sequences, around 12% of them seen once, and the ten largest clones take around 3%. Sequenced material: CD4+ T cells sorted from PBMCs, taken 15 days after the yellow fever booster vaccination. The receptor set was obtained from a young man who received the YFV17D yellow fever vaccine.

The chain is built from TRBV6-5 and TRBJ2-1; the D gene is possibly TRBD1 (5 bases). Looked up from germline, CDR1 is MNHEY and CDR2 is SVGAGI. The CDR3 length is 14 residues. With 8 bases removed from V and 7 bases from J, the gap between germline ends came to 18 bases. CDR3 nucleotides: TGTGCCAGCGGAACCGGGCCTAAGGGGAATGAGCAGTTCTTC. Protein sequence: CASGTGPKGNEQFF.

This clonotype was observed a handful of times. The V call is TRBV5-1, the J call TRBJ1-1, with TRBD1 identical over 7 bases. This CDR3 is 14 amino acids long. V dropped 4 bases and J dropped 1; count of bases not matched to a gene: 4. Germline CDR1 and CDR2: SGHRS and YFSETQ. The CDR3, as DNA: TGCGCCAGCAGCGGGACAGTCCCGAACACTGAAGCTTTCTTT. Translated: CASSGTVPNTEAFF.

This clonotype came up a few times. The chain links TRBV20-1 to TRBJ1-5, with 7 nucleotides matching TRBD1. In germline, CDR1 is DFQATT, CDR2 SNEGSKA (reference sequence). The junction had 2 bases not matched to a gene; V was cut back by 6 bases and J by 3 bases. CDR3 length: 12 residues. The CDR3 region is CSADRDNQPQHF. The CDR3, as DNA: TGCAGTGCCGACAGGGACAATCAGCCCCAGCATTTT.

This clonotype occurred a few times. The CDR3 DNA sequence: TGTGCCAGCAGCCAGGACAGCCCCTACGAGCAGTACTTC. Amino acid sequence: CASSQDSPYEQYF. V usage is TRBV6-5 and J usage is TRBJ2-7; possible D gene TRBD1, 6 bases. Germline CDR1 is MNHEY and CDR2 is SVGAGI. V was clipped by 6 bases and J by 2 bases, with 11 bases between them. The CDR3 loop spans 13 amino acids.

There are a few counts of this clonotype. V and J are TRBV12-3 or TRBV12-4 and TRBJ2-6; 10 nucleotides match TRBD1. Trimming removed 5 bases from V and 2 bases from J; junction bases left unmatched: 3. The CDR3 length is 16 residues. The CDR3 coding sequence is TGTGCCAGCAGTCCGACAGGGGGCACTGGGGCCAACGTCCTGACTTTC. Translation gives CASSPTGGTGANVLTF.

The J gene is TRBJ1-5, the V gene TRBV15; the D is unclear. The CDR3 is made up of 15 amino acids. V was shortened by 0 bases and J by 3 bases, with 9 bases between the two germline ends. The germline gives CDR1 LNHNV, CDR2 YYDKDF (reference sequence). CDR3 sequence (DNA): TGTGCCACCAGCAGAGAAGGAGGCAACAATCAGCCCCAGCATTTT. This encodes CATSREGGNNQPQHF.

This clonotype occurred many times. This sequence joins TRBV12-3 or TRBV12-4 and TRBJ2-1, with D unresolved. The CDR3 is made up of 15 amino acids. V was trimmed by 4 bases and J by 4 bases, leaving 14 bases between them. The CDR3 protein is CASSSSMAYYNEQFF. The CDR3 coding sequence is TGTGCCAGCAGTTCCTCGATGGCGTATTACAATGAGCAGTTCTTC.

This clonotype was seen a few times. Here the CDR3 DNA reads TGTGCCAGCAGCTTTAGGACAGGGGGATCTAACACAGATACGCAGTATTTT. This sequence encodes CASSFRTGGSNTDTQYF. V and J are TRBV7-2 and TRBJ2-3; 10 nucleotides line up with TRBD1. J gave up 2 bases and V 3 bases, and 8 bases lay outside the gene matches. CDR3 length equals 17 residues. The germline gives CDR1 SGHTA, CDR2 FQGNSA.

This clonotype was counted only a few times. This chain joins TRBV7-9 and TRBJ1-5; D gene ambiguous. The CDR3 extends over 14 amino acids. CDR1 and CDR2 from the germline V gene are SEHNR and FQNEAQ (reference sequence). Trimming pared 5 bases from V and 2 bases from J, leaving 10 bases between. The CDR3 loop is CASSHDGGNQPQHF. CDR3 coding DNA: TGTGCCAGCAGCCATGACGGGGGCAATCAGCCCCAGCATTTT. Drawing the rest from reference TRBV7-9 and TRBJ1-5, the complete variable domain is DTGVSQNPRHKITKRGQNVTFRCDPISEHNRLYWYRQTLGQGPEFLTYFQNEAQLEKSRLLSDRFSAERPKGSFSTLEIQRTEQGDSAMYLCASSHDGGNQPQHFGDGTRLSIL.

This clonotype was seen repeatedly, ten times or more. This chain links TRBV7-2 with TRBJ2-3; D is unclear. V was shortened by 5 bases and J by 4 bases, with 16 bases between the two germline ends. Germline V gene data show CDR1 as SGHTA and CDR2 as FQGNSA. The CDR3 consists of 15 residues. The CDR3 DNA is TGTGCCAGCAGCCCAGCTCTCGTGTATGCAGATACGCAGTATTTT. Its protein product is CASSPALVYADTQYF.

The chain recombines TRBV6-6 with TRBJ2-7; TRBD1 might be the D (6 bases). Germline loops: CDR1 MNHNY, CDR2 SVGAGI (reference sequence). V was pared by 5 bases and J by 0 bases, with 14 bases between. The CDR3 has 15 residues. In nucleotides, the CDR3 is TGTGCCAGCAGTCGATACAGGGTTAGCTCCTACGAGCAGTACTTC. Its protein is CASSRYRVSSYEQYF.

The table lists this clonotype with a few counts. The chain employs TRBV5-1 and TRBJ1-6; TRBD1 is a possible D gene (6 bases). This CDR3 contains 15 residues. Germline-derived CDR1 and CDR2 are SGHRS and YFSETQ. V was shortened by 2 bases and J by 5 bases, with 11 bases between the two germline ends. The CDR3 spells CASSFQGMDNSPLHF. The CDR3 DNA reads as TGCGCCAGCAGCTTTCAGGGGATGGATAATTCACCCCTCCACTTT.

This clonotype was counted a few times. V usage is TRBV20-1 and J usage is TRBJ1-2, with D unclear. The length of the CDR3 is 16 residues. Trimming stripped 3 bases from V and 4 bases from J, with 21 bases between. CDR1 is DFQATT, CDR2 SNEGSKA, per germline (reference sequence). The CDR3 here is CSARSGRFVASYGYTF. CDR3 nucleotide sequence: TGCAGTGCTAGGTCGGGGAGGTTCGTCGCCAGCTATGGCTACACCTTC.

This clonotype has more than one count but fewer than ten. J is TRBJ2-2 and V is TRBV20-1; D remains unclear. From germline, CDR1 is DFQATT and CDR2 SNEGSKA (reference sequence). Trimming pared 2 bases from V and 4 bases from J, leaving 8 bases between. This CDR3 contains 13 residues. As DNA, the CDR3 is TGCAGTGCTAGAATGACTCCCACCGGGGAGCTGTTTTTT. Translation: CSARMTPTGELFF.

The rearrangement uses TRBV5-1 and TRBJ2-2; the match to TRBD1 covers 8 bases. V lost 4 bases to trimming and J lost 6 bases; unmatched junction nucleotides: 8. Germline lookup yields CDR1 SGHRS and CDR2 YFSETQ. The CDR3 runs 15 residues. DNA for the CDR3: TGCGCCAGCAGCAAGACAGGGGTTTTGGCCGGGGAGCTGTTTTTT. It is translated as CASSKTGVLAGELFF.